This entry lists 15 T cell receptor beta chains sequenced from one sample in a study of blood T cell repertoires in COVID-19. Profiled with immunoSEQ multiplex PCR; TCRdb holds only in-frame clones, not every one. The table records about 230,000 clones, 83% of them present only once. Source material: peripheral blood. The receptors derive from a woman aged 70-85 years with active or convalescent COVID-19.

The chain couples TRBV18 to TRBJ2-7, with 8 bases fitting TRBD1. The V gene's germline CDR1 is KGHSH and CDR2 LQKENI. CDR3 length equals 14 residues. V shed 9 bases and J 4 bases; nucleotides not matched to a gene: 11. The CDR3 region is CASSPGQVTYEQYF. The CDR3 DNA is TGTGCCAGTTCCCCGGGACAGGTGACTTACGAGCAGTACTTC.

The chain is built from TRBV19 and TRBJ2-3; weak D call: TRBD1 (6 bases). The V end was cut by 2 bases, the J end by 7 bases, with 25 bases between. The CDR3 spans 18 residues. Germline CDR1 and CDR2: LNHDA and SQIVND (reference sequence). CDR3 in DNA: TGTGCCAGTAGTATAACCCGTAGCGACAGGTTCTCCTTTAATACGCAGTATTTT. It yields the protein CASSITRSDRFSFNTQYF.

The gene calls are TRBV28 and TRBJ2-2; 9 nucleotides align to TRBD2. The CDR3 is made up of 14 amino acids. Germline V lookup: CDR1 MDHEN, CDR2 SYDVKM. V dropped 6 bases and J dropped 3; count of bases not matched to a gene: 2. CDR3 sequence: CASRLAGHTGELFF. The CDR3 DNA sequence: TGTGCCAGCAGACTAGCGGGCCACACCGGGGAGCTGTTTTTT.

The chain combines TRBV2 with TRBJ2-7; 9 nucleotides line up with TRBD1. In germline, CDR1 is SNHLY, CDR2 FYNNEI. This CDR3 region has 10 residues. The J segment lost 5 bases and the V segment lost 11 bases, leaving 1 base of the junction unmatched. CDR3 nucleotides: TGTGCCTGGGACAGGGACGAGCAGTACTTC. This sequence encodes CAWDRDEQYF. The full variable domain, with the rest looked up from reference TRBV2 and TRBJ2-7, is EPEVTQTPSHQVTQMGQEVILRCVPISNHLYFYWYRQILGQKVEFLVSFYNNEISEKSEIFDDQFSVERPDGSNFTLKIRSTKLEDSAMYFCAWDRDEQYFGPGTRLTVT.

The CDR3 DNA follows: TGTGCCAGCAGTTTACTCACTAGGCTGAGCTCCTACGAGCAGTACTTC. This gives the protein CASSLLTRLSSYEQYF. This sequence joins TRBV28 and TRBJ2-7; tentatively, D is TRBD2 (5 bases). The CDR3 totals 16 residues. V dropped 2 bases and J dropped 0 bases, with 14 bases sitting between them. Germline V gene lookup returns CDR1 MDHEN and CDR2 SYDVKM.

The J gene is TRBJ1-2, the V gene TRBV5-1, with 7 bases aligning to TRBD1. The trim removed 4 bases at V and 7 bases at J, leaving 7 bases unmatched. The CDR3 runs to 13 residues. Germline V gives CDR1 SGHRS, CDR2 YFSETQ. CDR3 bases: TGCGCCAGCAGCAGGGGGCGCGGCAGTGGCTACACCTTC. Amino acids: CASSRGRGSGYTF.

CDR3 in DNA: TGTGCCAGCATCCCATTCGCCTCGGGTATCTCCTACGAGCAGTACTTC. It specifies CASIPFASGISYEQYF. The rearrangement uses TRBV5-6 and TRBJ2-7; D gene unclear. The CDR3 is made up of 16 amino acids. Germline V lookup: CDR1 SGHDT, CDR2 YYEEEE. V lost 6 bases to trimming and J lost 0 bases, with 19 bases between them. Complete variable domain (other parts from reference TRBV5-6 and TRBJ2-7): DAGVTQSPTHLIKTRGQQVTLRCSPKSGHDTVSWYQQALGQGPQFIFQYYEEEERQRGNFPDRFSGHQFPNYSSELNVNALLLGDSALYLCASIPFASGISYEQYFGPGTRLTVT.

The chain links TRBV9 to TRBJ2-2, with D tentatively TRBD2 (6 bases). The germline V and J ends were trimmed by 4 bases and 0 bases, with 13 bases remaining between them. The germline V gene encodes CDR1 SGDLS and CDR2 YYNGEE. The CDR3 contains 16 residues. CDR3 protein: CASSPLPGANTGELFF. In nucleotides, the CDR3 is TGTGCCAGCAGCCCTCTCCCGGGGGCGAACACCGGGGAGCTGTTTTTT.

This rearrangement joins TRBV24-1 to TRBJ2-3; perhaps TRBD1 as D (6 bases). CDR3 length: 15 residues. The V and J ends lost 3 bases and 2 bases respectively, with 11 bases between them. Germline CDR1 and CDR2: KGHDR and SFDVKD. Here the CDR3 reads CATSDRAGATDTQYF. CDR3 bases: TGTGCCACCAGTGATCGGGCAGGGGCCACAGATACGCAGTATTTT.

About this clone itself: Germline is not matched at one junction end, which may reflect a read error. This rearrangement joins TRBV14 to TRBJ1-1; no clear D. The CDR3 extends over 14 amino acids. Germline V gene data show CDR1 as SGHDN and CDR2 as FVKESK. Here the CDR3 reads CASSQRELNAEAFF. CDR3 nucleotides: TGTGCCAGCAGCCAAAGGGAGTTGAACGCTGAAGCTTTCTTT.

CDR3: CASRQGNNSPLHF. In DNA form, the CDR3 reads TGTGCCAGCCGACAGGGTAATAATTCACCCCTCCACTTT. This chain connects TRBV7-2 to TRBJ1-6; 7 nucleotides line up with TRBD1. Germline CDR1 is SGHTA and CDR2 is FQGNSA. Germline trimming cut 8 bases from V and 5 bases from J; bases unmatched to any gene: 3. The CDR3 contains 13 residues. Complete variable domain (other parts from reference TRBV7-2 and TRBJ1-6): GAGVSQSPSNKVTEKGKDVELRCDPISGHTALYWYRQSLGQGLEFLIYFQGNSAPDKSGLPSDRFSAERTGGSVSTLTIQRTQQEDSAVYLCASRQGNNSPLHFGNGTRLTVT.

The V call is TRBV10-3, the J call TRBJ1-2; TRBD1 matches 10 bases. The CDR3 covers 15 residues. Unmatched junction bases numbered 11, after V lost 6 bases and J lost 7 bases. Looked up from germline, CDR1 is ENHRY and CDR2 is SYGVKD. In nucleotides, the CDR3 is TGTGCCATCAGGACCGGGACAGGGGACTTGACTGGCTACACCTTC. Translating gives CAIRTGTGDLTGYTF.

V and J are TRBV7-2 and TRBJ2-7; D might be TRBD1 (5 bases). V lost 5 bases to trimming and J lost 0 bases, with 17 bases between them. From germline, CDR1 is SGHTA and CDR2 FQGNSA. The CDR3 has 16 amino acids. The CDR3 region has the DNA TGTGCCAGCAGCCAAAACCTAGGGGCGTCCTCCTACGAGCAGTACTTC. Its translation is CASSQNLGASSYEQYF.

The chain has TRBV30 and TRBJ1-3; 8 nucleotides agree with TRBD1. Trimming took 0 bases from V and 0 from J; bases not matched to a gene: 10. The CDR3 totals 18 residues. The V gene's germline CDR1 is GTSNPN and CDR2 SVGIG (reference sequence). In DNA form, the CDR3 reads TGTGCCTGGAGTGTTTGGACAGGGCCTTACTTCTCTGGAAACACCATATATTTT. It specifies CAWSVWTGPYFSGNTIYF.

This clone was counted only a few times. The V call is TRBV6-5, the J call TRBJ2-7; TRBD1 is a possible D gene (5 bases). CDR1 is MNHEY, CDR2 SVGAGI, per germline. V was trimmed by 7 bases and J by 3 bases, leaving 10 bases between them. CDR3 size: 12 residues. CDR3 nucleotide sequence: TGTGCCAGCACAGGGAATGGCTACGAGCAGTACTTC. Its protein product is CASTGNGYEQYF.